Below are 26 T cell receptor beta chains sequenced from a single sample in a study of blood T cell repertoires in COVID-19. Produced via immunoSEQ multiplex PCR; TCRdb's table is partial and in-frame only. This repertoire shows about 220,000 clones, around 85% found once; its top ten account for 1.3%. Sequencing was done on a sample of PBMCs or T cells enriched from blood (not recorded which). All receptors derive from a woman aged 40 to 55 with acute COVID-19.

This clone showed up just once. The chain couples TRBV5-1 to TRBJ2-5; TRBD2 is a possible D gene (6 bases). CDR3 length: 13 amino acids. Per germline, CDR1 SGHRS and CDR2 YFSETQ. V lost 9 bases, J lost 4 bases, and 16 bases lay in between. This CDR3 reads CATGQEGRETQYF. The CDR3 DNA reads TGCGCCACCGGCCAGGAGGGAAGAGAGACCCAGTACTTC.

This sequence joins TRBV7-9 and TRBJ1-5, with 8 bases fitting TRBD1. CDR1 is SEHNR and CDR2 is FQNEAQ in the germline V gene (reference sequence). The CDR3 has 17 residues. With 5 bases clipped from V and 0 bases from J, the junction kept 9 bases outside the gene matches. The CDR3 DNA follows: TGTGCCAGCAGCCTATGGACAGGGTCGTATAGCAATCAGCCCCAGCATTTT. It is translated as CASSLWTGSYSNQPQHF.

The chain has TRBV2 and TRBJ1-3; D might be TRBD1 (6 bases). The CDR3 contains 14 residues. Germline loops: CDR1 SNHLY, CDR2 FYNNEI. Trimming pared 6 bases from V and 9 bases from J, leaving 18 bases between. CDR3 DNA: TGTGCCAGCAGAGAACAGGGTGGTGGTGGCACCATATATTTT. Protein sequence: CASREQGGGGTIYF. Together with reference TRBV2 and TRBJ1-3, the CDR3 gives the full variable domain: EPEVTQTPSHQVTQMGQEVILRCVPISNHLYFYWYRQILGQKVEFLVSFYNNEISEKSEIFDDQFSVERPDGSNFTLKIRSTKLEDSAMYFCASREQGGGGTIYFGEGSWLTVV.

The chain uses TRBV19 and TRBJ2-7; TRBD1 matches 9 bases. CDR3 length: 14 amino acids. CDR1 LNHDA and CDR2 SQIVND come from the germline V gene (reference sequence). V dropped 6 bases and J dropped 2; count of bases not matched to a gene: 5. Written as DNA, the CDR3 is TGTGCCAGTAGCATACAGGGGGCCACCTACGAGCAGTACTTC. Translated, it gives CASSIQGATYEQYF.

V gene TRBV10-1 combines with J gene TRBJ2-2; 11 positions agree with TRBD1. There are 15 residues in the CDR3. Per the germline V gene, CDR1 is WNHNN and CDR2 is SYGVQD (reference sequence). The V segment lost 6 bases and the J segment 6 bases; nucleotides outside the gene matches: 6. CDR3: CASSLDRGLAGELFF. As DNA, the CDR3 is TGCGCCAGCAGCCTGGACAGGGGGCTGGCCGGGGAGCTGTTTTTT.

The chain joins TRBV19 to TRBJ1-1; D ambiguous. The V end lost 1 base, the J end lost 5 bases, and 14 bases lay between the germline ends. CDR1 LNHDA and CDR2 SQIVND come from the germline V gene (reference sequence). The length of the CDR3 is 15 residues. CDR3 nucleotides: TGTGCCAGTAGTATAGCCGGGAAGGGATGGACTGAAGCTTTCTTT. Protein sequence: CASSIAGKGWTEAFF.

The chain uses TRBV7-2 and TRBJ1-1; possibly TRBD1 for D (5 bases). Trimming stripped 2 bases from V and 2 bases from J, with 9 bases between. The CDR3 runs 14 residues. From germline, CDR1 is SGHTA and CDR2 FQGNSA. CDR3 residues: CASSLTRENTEAFF. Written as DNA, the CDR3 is TGTGCCAGCAGCTTAACCAGGGAAAACACTGAAGCTTTCTTT.

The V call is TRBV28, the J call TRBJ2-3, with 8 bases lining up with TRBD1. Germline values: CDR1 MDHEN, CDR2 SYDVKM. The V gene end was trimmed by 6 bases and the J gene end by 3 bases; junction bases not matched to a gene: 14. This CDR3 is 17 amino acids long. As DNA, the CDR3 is TGTGCCAGCAGCAGTCCGGCGGGACAGGTGGTGACAGATACGCAGTATTTT. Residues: CASSSPAGQVVTDTQYF.

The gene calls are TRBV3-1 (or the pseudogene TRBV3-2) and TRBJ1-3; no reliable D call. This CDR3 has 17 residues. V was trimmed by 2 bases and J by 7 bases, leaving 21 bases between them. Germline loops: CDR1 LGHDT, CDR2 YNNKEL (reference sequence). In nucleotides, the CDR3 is TGTGCCAGCAGCCAATCGTATATTACCGAACATTCGAACACCATATATTTT. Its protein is CASSQSYITEHSNTIYF.

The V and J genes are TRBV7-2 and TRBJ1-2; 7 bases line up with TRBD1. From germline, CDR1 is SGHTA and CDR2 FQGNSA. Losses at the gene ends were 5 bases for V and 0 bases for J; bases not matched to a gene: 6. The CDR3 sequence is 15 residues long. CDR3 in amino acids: CASSRDRGSNYGYTF. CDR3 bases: TGTGCCAGCAGCCGGGACAGAGGGTCTAACTATGGCTACACCTTC.

This chain's CDR3 is CASSLRGTVNSPLHF. Written as DNA, the CDR3 is TGTGCCAGCAGCTTGCGGGGGACGGTGAATTCACCCCTCCACTTT. The chain links TRBV5-8 to TRBJ1-6; perhaps TRBD1 as D (5 bases). CDR3 size: 15 residues. Deletions cut 1 base from V and 7 bases from J, with 12 bases between. CDR1 and CDR2 (germline): SGHTS, YDEGEE.

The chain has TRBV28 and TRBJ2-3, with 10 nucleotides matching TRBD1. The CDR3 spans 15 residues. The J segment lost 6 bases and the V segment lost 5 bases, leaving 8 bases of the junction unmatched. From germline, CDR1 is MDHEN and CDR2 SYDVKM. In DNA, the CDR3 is TGTGCCAGCAGTCTCCTGGACAGGGGGATCGATACGCAGTATTTT. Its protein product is CASSLLDRGIDTQYF.

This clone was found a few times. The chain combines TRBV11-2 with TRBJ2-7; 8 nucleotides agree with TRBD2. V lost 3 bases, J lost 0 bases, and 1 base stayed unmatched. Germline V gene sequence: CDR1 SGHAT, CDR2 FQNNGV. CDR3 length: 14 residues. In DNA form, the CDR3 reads TGTGCCAGCAGCTTTAGCGGGGTCTCCTACGAGCAGTACTTC. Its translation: CASSFSGVSYEQYF.

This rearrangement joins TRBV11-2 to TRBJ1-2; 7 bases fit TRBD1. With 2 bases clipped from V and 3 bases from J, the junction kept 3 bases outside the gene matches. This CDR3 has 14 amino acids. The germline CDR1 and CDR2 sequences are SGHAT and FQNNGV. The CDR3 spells CASSLRTGHYGYTF. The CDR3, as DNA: TGTGCCAGCAGCTTACGGACAGGACACTATGGCTACACCTTC.

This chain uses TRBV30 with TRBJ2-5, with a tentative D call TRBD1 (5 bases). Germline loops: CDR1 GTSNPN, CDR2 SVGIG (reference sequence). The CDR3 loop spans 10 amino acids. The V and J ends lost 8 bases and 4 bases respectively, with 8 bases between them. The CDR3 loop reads CAGAGETQYF. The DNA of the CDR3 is TGTGCCGGGGCCGGAGAGACCCAGTACTTC.

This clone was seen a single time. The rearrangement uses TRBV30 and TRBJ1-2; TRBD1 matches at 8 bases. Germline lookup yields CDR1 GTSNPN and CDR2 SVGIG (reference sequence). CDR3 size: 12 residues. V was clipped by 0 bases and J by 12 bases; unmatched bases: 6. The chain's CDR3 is CAWSVDYRGDTF. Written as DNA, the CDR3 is TGTGCCTGGAGTGTAGACTACAGGGGGGACACCTTC.

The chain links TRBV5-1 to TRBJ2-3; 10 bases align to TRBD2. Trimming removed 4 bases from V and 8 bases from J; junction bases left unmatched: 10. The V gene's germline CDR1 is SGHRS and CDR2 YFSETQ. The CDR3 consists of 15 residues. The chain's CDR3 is CASSLVLAGLVTQYF. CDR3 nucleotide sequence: TGCGCCAGCAGCCTCGTACTAGCGGGATTAGTTACGCAGTATTTT.

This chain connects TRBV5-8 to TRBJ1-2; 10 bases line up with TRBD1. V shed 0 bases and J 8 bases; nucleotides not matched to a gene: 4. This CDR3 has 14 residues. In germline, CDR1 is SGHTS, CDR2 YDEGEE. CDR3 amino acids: CASSLGQGAEGYTF. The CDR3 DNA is TGTGCCAGCAGCTTGGGACAGGGGGCGGAAGGCTACACCTTC.

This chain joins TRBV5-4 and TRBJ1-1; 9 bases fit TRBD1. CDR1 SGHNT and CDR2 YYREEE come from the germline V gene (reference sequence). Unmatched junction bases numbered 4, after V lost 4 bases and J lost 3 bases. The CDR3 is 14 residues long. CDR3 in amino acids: CASSLTGGDTEAFF. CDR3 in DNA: TGTGCCAGCAGCCTGACAGGGGGGGACACTGAAGCTTTCTTT. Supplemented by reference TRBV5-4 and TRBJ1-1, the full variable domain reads ETGVTQSPTHLIKTRGQQVTLRCSSQSGHNTVSWYQQALGQGPQFIFQYYREEENGRGNFPPRFSGLQFPNYSSELNVNALELDDSALYLCASSLTGGDTEAFFGQGTRLTVV.

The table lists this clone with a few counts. CDR3 in DNA: TGTGCCAGCAGCGAGAGGGGGGGACTAGCGGGAGGTCGCCACTACGAGCAGTACTTC. The encoded protein is CASSERGGLAGGRHYEQYF. The chain combines TRBV9 with TRBJ2-7; the match to TRBD2 covers 15 bases. Per the germline V gene, CDR1 is SGDLS and CDR2 is YYNGEE. The CDR3 length is 19 residues. The junction had 13 bases not matched to a gene; V was cut back by 3 bases and J by 3 bases.

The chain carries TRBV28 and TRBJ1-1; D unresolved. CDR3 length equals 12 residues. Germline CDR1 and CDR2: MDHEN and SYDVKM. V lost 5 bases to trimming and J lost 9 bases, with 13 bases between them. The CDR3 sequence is CASSQFEAKAFF. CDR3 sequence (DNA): TGTGCCAGCAGTCAGTTCGAGGCGAAAGCTTTCTTT. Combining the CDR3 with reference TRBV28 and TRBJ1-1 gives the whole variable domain DVKVTQSSRYLVKRTGEKVFLECVQDMDHENMFWYRQDPGLGLRLIYFSYDVKMKEKGDIPEGYSVSREKKERFSLILESASTNQTSMYLCASSQFEAKAFFGQGTRLTVV.

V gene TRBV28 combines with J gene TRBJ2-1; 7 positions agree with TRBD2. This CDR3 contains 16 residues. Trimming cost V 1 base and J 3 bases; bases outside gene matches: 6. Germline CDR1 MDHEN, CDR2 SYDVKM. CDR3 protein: CASSLSSAGNYNEQFF. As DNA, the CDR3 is TGTGCCAGCAGTTTATCATCAGCGGGAAACTACAATGAGCAGTTCTTC.

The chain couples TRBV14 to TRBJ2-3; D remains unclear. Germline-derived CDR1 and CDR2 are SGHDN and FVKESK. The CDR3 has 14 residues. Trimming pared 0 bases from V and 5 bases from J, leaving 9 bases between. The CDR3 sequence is CASSQDRARDTQYF. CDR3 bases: TGTGCCAGCAGCCAAGATCGAGCGAGAGATACGCAGTATTTT.

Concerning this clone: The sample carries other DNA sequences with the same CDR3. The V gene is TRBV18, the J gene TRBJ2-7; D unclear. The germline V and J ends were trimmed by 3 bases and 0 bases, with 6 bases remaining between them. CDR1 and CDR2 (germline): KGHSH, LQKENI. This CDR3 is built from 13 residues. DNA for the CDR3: TGTGCCAGCTCACCGCCGAGCTCCTACGAGCAGTACTTC. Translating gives CASSPPSSYEQYF.

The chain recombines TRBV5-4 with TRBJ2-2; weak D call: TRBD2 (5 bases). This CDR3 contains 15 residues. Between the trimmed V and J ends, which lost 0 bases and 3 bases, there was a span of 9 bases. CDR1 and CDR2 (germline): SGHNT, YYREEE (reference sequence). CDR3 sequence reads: CASSLVVSDTGELFF. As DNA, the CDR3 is TGTGCCAGCAGCTTGGTCGTTAGCGACACCGGGGAGCTGTTTTTT.

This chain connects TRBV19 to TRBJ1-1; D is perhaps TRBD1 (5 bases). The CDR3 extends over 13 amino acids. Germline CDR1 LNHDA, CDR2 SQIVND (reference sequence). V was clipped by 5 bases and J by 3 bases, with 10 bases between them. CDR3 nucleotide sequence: TGTGCCAGTAGTTCCGGGGGGGACACTGAAGCTTTCTTT. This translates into CASSSGGDTEAFF.